One sample yielded the 20 T cell receptor beta chains listed below, sequenced in a study of CD4 T cells in relation to SARS-CoV-2 and coronaviruses. Unexposed donor CD4+ T cells date from 2011-2018, before the COVID-19 pandemic. CD4+ T cells were isolated from the cells after 10 days of culture. The protocol was immunoSEQ multiplex PCR, while the TCRdb copy is restricted to in-frame clones and leaves out a portion. The sample carries some 30,000 clones, about 73% recorded once. These receptors' targets are unknown. Sequenced input: CD4+ T cells from PBMCs, cultured in vitro. These receptors all stem from a human donor in good health.

The J gene is TRBJ1-4, the V gene TRBV28; 11 nucleotides match TRBD1. This CDR3 is built from 16 residues. With 5 bases clipped from V and 7 bases from J, the junction kept 9 bases outside the gene matches. Germline assignment: CDR1 MDHEN and CDR2 SYDVKM. The CDR3: CASSGQGAPKREKLFF. CDR3 sequence (DNA): TGTGCCAGCAGTGGACAGGGGGCGCCGAAGCGTGAAAAACTGTTTTTT.

This chain uses TRBV4-3 with TRBJ1-6; D is undetermined. The CDR3 covers 17 residues. The V gene lost 0 bases and the J gene lost 0 bases, with 9 bases spanning the gap. Germline values: CDR1 LGHNA, CDR2 YSLEER. CDR3 residues: CASSQEVTSSYNSPLHF. CDR3 in DNA: TGCGCCAGCAGCCAAGAGGTGACGAGCTCCTATAATTCACCCCTCCACTTT.

The chain joins TRBV5-5 to TRBJ2-2, with D perhaps TRBD1 (7 bases). Per the germline V gene, CDR1 is SGHKS and CDR2 is YYEKEE (reference sequence). V gave up 3 bases and J gave up 1 base, with 16 bases separating them. The CDR3 consists of 17 residues. CDR3 nucleotide sequence: TGTGCCAGCAGCTCCAGATACAGGGGAGGGAACACCGGGGAGCTGTTTTTT. Translation gives CASSSRYRGGNTGELFF.

The chain carries TRBV6-5 and TRBJ1-2; 7 bases match TRBD1. J was trimmed by 4 bases and V by 0 bases; bases with no gene match: 5. Germline CDR1 is MNHEY and CDR2 is SVGAGI. This CDR3 has 15 residues. The CDR3 sequence is CASSYSRGGGYGYTF. The CDR3 DNA reads TGTGCCAGCAGTTACTCGAGAGGGGGCGGCTATGGCTACACCTTC.

This clone was seen only once. The rearrangement links TRBV2 to TRBJ1-2, with 9 bases that match TRBD1. V gave up 7 bases and J gave up 6 bases; unmatched junction bases: 15. Germline assignment: CDR1 SNHLY and CDR2 FYNNEI. This CDR3 spans 16 amino acids. The CDR3 bases are TGTGCCAGCAATATACTACAGGGGGCGATAGTGGATGGCTACACCTTC. Amino acids: CASNILQGAIVDGYTF.

The chain links TRBV3-1 (or the pseudogene TRBV3-2) to TRBJ1-6; D is uncertain. Germline V gene sequence: CDR1 LGHDT, CDR2 YNNKEL (reference sequence). Trimming cost V 3 bases and J 5 bases, with 2 bases left between them. This CDR3 has 12 residues. CDR3 DNA: TGTGCCAGCAGCCATGATAATTCACCCCTCCACTTT. It is translated as CASSHDNSPLHF.

The V call is TRBV7-2, the J call TRBJ1-3, with a tentative D call TRBD1 (5 bases). The length of the CDR3 is 16 residues. The ends were cut back, 2 bases at V and 6 bases at J, with 17 bases in the middle. CDR1 and CDR2 from the germline V gene are SGHTA and FQGNSA. Here the CDR3 DNA reads TGTGCCAGCAGCTTATCAAGACCGACGGGGGAAAACACCATATATTTT. It yields the protein CASSLSRPTGENTIYF.

The V call is TRBV7-2, the J call TRBJ2-7, with a tentative D call TRBD2 (6 bases). Germline CDR1 is SGHTA and CDR2 is FQGNSA. Trimming removed 9 bases at V and 2 bases at J, with 17 bases between. The CDR3 loop spans 14 amino acids. CDR3 residues: CASLTLSGPYEQYF. CDR3 coding DNA: TGTGCCAGTCTCACCCTTAGCGGACCCTACGAGCAGTACTTC.

The chain joins TRBV11-2 to TRBJ2-3, with D unresolved. This CDR3 comprises 15 residues. Per the germline V gene, CDR1 is SGHAT and CDR2 is FQNNGV. The V end lost 1 base, the J end lost 2 bases, and 10 bases lay between the germline ends. CDR3 DNA: TGTGCCAGCAGCTTAGTGTTGTCCCCCACAGATACGCAGTATTTT. It encodes CASSLVLSPTDTQYF. Supplemented by reference TRBV11-2 and TRBJ2-3, the full variable domain reads EAGVAQSPRYKIIEKRQSVAFWCNPISGHATLYWYQQILGQGPKLLIQFQNNGVVDDSQLPKDRFSAERLKGVDSTLKIQPAKLEDSAVYLCASSLVLSPTDTQYFGPGTRLTVL.

The chain employs TRBV7-9 and TRBJ1-4; D is ambiguous. V lost 3 bases, J lost 4 bases, and 15 bases lay in between. This CDR3 comprises 16 residues. The germline CDR1 and CDR2 sequences are SEHNR and FQNEAQ (reference sequence). The CDR3 DNA reads TGTGCCAGCAGCTTGAAGGGAGTGCGAGGTAATGAAAAACTGTTTTTT. This sequence encodes CASSLKGVRGNEKLFF.

The chain joins TRBV11-3 to TRBJ2-1, with D possibly being TRBD1 (5 bases). CDR3 length: 13 residues. The ends were cut back, 5 bases at V and 6 bases at J, with 11 bases in the middle. Germline CDR1 is SGHNT and CDR2 is YENEEA. The CDR3 is CASSTGQGNEQFF. Written as DNA, the CDR3 is TGTGCCAGCAGCACTGGACAAGGCAATGAGCAGTTCTTC.

The chain joins TRBV5-1 to TRBJ2-5; 8 bases map to TRBD1. From germline, CDR1 is SGHRS and CDR2 YFSETQ. With V trimmed by 9 bases and J by 1 base, 8 bases remained unmatched. This CDR3 comprises 14 residues. CDR3 sequence (DNA): TGCGCCACTGTAAGGACAGGGACCCAAGAGACCCAGTACTTC. It is translated as CATVRTGTQETQYF.

The chain uses TRBV19 and TRBJ1-2; D call uncertain. V lost 3 bases and J lost 4, with 9 bases in between. Germline values: CDR1 LNHDA, CDR2 SQIVND (reference sequence). CDR3 length equals 13 residues. The CDR3 reads CASSIPRSYGYTF. CDR3 coding DNA: TGTGCCAGTAGTATTCCCCGGAGCTATGGCTACACCTTC.

V gene TRBV7-3 combines with J gene TRBJ2-3, with D possibly TRBD2 on 5 matching bases. Germline V gives CDR1 SGHTA, CDR2 FQGTGA. This CDR3 has 15 amino acids. Trimming removed 5 bases at V and 0 bases at J, with 12 bases between. CDR3 residues: CASSLGRGSTDTQYF. The DNA for the CDR3 is TGTGCCAGCAGCCTAGGTCGAGGGAGCACAGATACGCAGTATTTT.

The J gene is TRBJ2-7, the V gene TRBV2; the match to TRBD2 covers 10 bases. The V gene's germline CDR1 is SNHLY and CDR2 FYNNEI. This CDR3 has 15 amino acids. Trimming at V came to 6 bases and at J to 2 bases, leaving 7 bases not matched to a gene. The CDR3 reads CASSAGLAETYEQYF. The DNA for the CDR3 is TGTGCCAGCAGCGCTGGACTAGCGGAAACCTACGAGCAGTACTTC.

The sample holds a few counts of this clone. The rearrangement links TRBV29-1 to TRBJ1-1; D ambiguous. Germline V lookup: CDR1 SQVTM, CDR2 ANQGSEA. The length of the CDR3 is 11 residues. Between the trimmed V and J ends, which lost 4 bases and 2 bases, there was a span of 5 bases. This CDR3 is CSVVANTEAFF. The CDR3 nucleotides are TGCAGCGTTGTGGCTAACACTGAAGCTTTCTTT. The whole variable domain, filled in from reference TRBV29-1 and TRBJ1-1, reads SAVISQKPSRDICQRGTSLTIQCQVDSQVTMMFWYRQQPGQSLTLIATANQGSEATYESGFVIDKFPISRPNLTFSTLTVSNMSPEDSSIYLCSVVANTEAFFGQGTRLTVV.

V gene TRBV4-1 combines with J gene TRBJ2-3; D remains unclear. The length of the CDR3 is 16 residues. Between the trimmed V and J ends, which lost 1 base and 0 bases, there was a span of 11 bases. Germline V gene data show CDR1 as MGHRA and CDR2 as YSYEKL. The CDR3 nucleotides read TGCGCCAGCAGCCAAGGTATTCATGAAAGCACAGATACGCAGTATTTT. Its protein is CASSQGIHESTDTQYF.

The chain links TRBV4-3 to TRBJ2-3; no definite D call. The CDR3 consists of 14 residues. Germline V gene lookup returns CDR1 LGHNA and CDR2 YSLEER. Trimming pared 0 bases from V and 5 bases from J, leaving 9 bases between. This CDR3 reads CASSQEVTGDTQYF. The CDR3 DNA reads TGCGCCAGCAGCCAAGAGGTTACCGGAGATACGCAGTATTTT.

This chain joins TRBV10-3 and TRBJ2-4; no clear D. Trimming cost V 2 bases and J 9 bases, with 8 bases left between them. The CDR3 is made up of 12 amino acids. The V gene's germline CDR1 is ENHRY and CDR2 SYGVKD. The CDR3 DNA reads TGTGCCATCAGTGAGAAGCCTGCCATTCAGTACTTC. This codes for CAISEKPAIQYF.

The chain uses TRBV18 and TRBJ2-3, with D maybe TRBD1 (7 bases). The V end was cut by 1 base, the J end by 6 bases, with 14 bases between. This CDR3 is 15 amino acids long. Germline CDR1 is KGHSH and CDR2 is LQKENI. CDR3 in DNA: TGTGCCAGCTCACCACAGGAGGGGGCGTACGATACGCAGTATTTT. Residues: CASSPQEGAYDTQYF.